Below, 11 T cell receptor beta chains from the same sample are listed, as sequenced in a study of vaccination and CD4 T cells after COVID-19. These receptors lack a known antigen. The Oncomine TCR Beta short-read assay was what sequenced the DNA obtained from cultured CD4+ T cells. One entry per CDR3 protein results from TCRdb running MiXCR on the PCR reads. The table has about 16,000 distinct CDR3 sequences, about 35% seen once; the top ten hold 13% to 15%. The sample's treatment: approximately nine-day PBMC culture with coronavirus spike peptide pools or control peptides (ViraFEST assay). The sequencing sample was made of cultured CD4+ T cells from blood. Receptors were obtained from a human donor with COVID-19.

The gene calls are TRBV19 and TRBJ1-1; D gene ambiguous. Trimming left V 5 bases short and J 2 bases short, with 9 bases between. The CDR3 contains 13 residues. CDR1 LNHDA and CDR2 SQIVND come from the germline V gene (reference sequence). This CDR3 reads CASSEAQNTEAFF. The CDR3 coding sequence is TGTGCCAGTAGTGAGGCCCAAAACACTGAAGCTTTCTTT. Supplemented by reference TRBV19 and TRBJ1-1, the full variable domain reads DGGITQSPKYLFRKEGQNVTLSCEQNLNHDAMYWYRQDPGQGLRLIYYSQIVNDFQKGDIAEGYSVSREKKESFPLTVTSAQKNPTAFYLCASSEAQNTEAFFGQGTRLTVV.

V and J are TRBV6-4 and TRBJ1-2, with D possibly matching TRBD1 (5 bases). V was cut by 6 bases and J by 5 bases, with 16 bases left in between. Germline lookup yields CDR1 MRHNA and CDR2 SNTAGT. This CDR3 contains 14 residues. The CDR3 spells CASRGDPLAYGYTF. The CDR3 coding sequence is TGTGCCAGCAGGGGGGACCCCCTCGCTTATGGCTACACCTTC.

The V and J genes are TRBV6-5 and TRBJ1-3; the match to TRBD1 covers 9 bases. The germline CDR1 and CDR2 sequences are MNHEY and SVGAGI. The junction had 8 bases not matched to a gene; V was cut back by 4 bases and J by 4 bases. The CDR3 is made up of 16 amino acids. In DNA, the CDR3 is TGTGCCAGCAGTTCCCCACAGGGGGCGAAAGGAAACACCATATATTTT. It specifies CASSSPQGAKGNTIYF.

This chain links TRBV27 with TRBJ2-1; the D gene is possibly TRBD2 (7 bases). Trimming took 2 bases from V and 6 from J, leaving 14 bases between them. The CDR3 extends over 15 amino acids. Germline V CDR1 and CDR2: MNHEY, SMNVEV (reference sequence). Here the CDR3 reads CASSLGGGPFNEQFF. The DNA of the CDR3 is TGTGCCAGCAGTTTAGGGGGGGGGCCGTTCAATGAGCAGTTCTTC.

This clonotype showed up just a few times. This chain uses TRBV11-2 with TRBJ2-5, with TRBD1 matching over 9 bases. The CDR3 contains 17 residues. Germline CDR1 and CDR2: SGHAT and FQNNGV. V was pared by 8 bases and J by 1 base, with 14 bases of the junction left unmatched. This CDR3 reads CASRDGKQGAIQETQYF. CDR3 coding DNA: TGTGCCAGCCGAGATGGGAAACAGGGGGCGATCCAAGAGACCCAGTACTTC.

The genes are TRBV14 and TRBJ1-2, with TRBD1 as a possible D gene (5 bases). The V end lost 0 bases, the J end lost 3 bases, and 14 bases lay between the germline ends. The CDR3 is made up of 16 amino acids. Germline CDR1 reads SGHDN; CDR2 reads FVKESK. The CDR3 spells CASSQDLGGKYYGYTF. In DNA, the CDR3 is TGTGCCAGCAGCCAAGATCTCGGGGGGAAGTACTATGGCTACACCTTC.

This chain uses TRBV6-1 with TRBJ2-7, with TRBD1 matching over 11 bases. Trimming took 0 bases from V and 8 from J; bases not matched to a gene: 6. The CDR3 covers 15 residues. Germline CDR1 is MNHNS and CDR2 is SASEGT. The CDR3, as DNA: TGTGCCAGCAGTGAAGCCCGGGACAGGGGGGTCAAGCAGTACTTC. This encodes CASSEARDRGVKQYF.

A remark on this clonotype: The junction differs from germline at one of its ends, possibly a read error. This chain uses TRBV12-3 or TRBV12-4 with TRBJ2-2; 11 nucleotides align to TRBD1. The CDR3 has 17 amino acids. The CDR3 DNA follows: TGTGCCAGCAGTCCCGGGACAGGGGGTTTGAACGCCGGGGAGCTGTTTTTT. Translating gives CASSPGTGGLNAGELFF.

V gene TRBV12-3 or TRBV12-4 combines with J gene TRBJ2-7, with D perhaps TRBD2 (5 bases). V gave up 5 bases and J gave up 0 bases, with 20 bases separating them. This CDR3 is built from 17 residues. Here the CDR3 DNA reads TGTGCCAGCAGTCGGGGAACAACGGGCAGGAACTCCTACGAGCAGTACTTC. This codes for CASSRGTTGRNSYEQYF.

This clonotype was seen more than once but under ten times. This chain uses TRBV28 with TRBJ1-1, with TRBD1 identical over 12 bases. The CDR3 has 17 residues. With V trimmed by 5 bases and J by 4 bases, 11 bases remained unmatched. Germline V gene data show CDR1 as MDHEN and CDR2 as SYDVKM. CDR3 amino acids: CASSVRDRGRRGTEAFF. The CDR3 coding sequence is TGTGCCAGCAGTGTACGGGACAGGGGGCGAAGAGGCACTGAAGCTTTCTTT.

This clonotype was picked up a small number of times. The chain carries TRBV5-1 and TRBJ1-1; D not resolved. The CDR3 has 13 residues. V shed 4 bases and J shed 1 base, with 8 bases lying between them. Germline CDR1 reads SGHRS; CDR2 reads YFSETQ. The chain's CDR3 is CASSPATNTEAFF. The CDR3 DNA reads TGCGCCAGCAGCCCGGCGACGAACACTGAAGCTTTCTTT.